Following are 4 T cell receptor beta chains from one sample sequenced in a study of cytomegalovirus exposure and HLA in healthy donors. Assay: immunoSEQ multiplex PCR; the TCRdb copy retains only in-frame clones and omits some. The sample yields 100,000 to 150,000 clones, about 96% seen once. Sequenced material: PBMCs. Receptors originate from a man aged 18 to 30 in good health and CMV-seronegative.

CDR3 nucleotide sequence: TGTGCCAGCAGCTCTGCCGGAGTTAGAATGAACACTGAAGCTTTCTTT. It specifies CASSSAGVRMNTEAFF. The rearrangement uses TRBV5-6 and TRBJ1-1; D ambiguous. Trimming removed 3 bases from V and 0 bases from J, with 15 bases in between. Germline V gene sequence: CDR1 SGHDT, CDR2 YYEEEE. This CDR3 contains 16 residues.

The genes are TRBV5-6 and TRBJ2-1, with unresolved D. Germline CDR1 SGHDT, CDR2 YYEEEE. V gave up 4 bases and J gave up 5 bases, with 4 bases separating them. The length of the CDR3 is 11 residues. This CDR3 is CASSLDNEQFF. As DNA, the CDR3 is TGTGCCAGCAGCCTTGACAATGAGCAGTTCTTC. The whole variable domain, filled in from reference TRBV5-6 and TRBJ2-1, reads DAGVTQSPTHLIKTRGQQVTLRCSPKSGHDTVSWYQQALGQGPQFIFQYYEEEERQRGNFPDRFSGHQFPNYSSELNVNALLLGDSALYLCASSLDNEQFFGPGTRLTVL.

This clone was counted a few times. This sequence joins TRBV25-1 and TRBJ1-1; TRBD1 matches at 8 bases. The germline V gene has CDR1 MGHDK and CDR2 SYGVNS. Germline trimming cut 6 bases from V and 8 bases from J; bases unmatched to any gene: 11. The CDR3 has 14 amino acids. The CDR3 loop is CASSDHYTGGEAFF. The CDR3 DNA reads as TGTGCCAGCAGCGACCATTACACAGGGGGAGAAGCTTTCTTT.

The CDR3, as DNA: TGTGCCAGCAGCTTTACTACGAGCTCCTACGAGCAGTACTTC. Encoded protein: CASSFTTSSYEQYF. The gene calls are TRBV9 and TRBJ2-7; D ambiguous. CDR3 length equals 14 residues. Germline V gene lookup returns CDR1 SGDLS and CDR2 YYNGEE. With 4 bases removed from V and 0 bases from J, the gap between germline ends came to 11 bases. The full variable domain, in which reference TRBV9 and TRBJ2-7 provide the parts outside the CDR3, is DSGVTQTPKHLITATGQRVTLRCSPRSGDLSVYWYQQSLDQGLQFLIQYYNGEERAKGNILERFSAQQFPDLHSELNLSSLELGDSALYFCASSFTTSSYEQYFGPGTRLTVT.